The entry that follows covers one T cell receptor (beta chain) sequence. The clone's antigen remains unknown. One base away there is no much larger clone; base qualities are not given. Per the publication, the treatment or condition label means: roughly nine-day PBMC culture with coronavirus spike peptide pools or control peptides (ViraFEST assay). CD4+ T cells from unexposed donors were collected before the COVID-19 pandemic (2011-2018). To expand antigen-specific T cells with peptide pools and then pick out the expanded clonotypes through TCR sequencing, the study relied on the ViraFEST assay. Each well held under 2.5 million PBMCs cultured in IMDM containing around 5.1% human AB serum and approximately 9.4 IU/ml IL-2, with about 10 ug/ml peptide pools added. Half of the culture medium was replaced with fresh IL-2-containing medium on days 3 and 7. Once the cells had been in culture for 10 days, the EasySep CD4+ T cell isolation kit was used to isolate CD4+ T cells by negative selection. Unexposed donor CD4+ T cells were tested for reactivity to SARS-CoV-2 S and N and four common cold coronavirus spike pools, as cell number allowed. Ficoll-Paque Plus gradient centrifugation was used to isolate PBMCs from whole blood, and the isolated PBMCs were then either used fresh or cryopreserved at -140C. Triplicate wells were generally used for each culture condition. The leukapheresis product used for the unexposed donors was purchased from a commercial source.

The entry originates in a study of vaccination and CD4 T cells after COVID-19 (dated by TCRdb to the early 2020s). Some background on the complete study: The convalescent cohort comprised six males and four females, including two Hispanic individuals, seven Caucasians, two Asians and one multiracial person. Participants received two doses of either the Pfizer-BioNTech BNT162b2 vaccine (n=8) or the Moderna mRNA-1273 vaccine (n=2). Post-COVID blood samples were collected from convalescent patients a median of approximately 100 days after diagnosis, with a range of about 35 to 180 days. The time from the second vaccine dose to post-vaccine blood sampling had a median of roughly 70 days and ranged from about 12 to 241 days. In over 8 COVID-19 convalescent patients and a few infection-naive healthy vaccine recipients, researchers compared the spike-specific CD4+ TCR repertoire from before mRNA vaccination with the repertoire from after. Culture stimuli were overlapping spike peptide pools from SARS-CoV-2 and from the common cold coronaviruses HCoV-NL63, HCoV-OC43 and HCoV-229E. In an earlier paper using these donors, memory CD4+ T cell crossreactivity between SARS-CoV-2 and common cold coronavirus spike proteins was assessed at the TCR clonotype level. Control cultures received a CEFX viral epitope pool as the positive control, an HIV-1 Nef peptide pool as the negative control, or no peptide. General study outcomes and caveats: In convalescent patients, a median approximately 83% of post-vaccine SARS-CoV-2-reactive clones were detected only after vaccination, suggesting vaccine-specific priming. The study included relatively few convalescent patients and did not analyze early timepoints after natural infection. An increase in the median number of SARS-CoV-2-reactive clonotypes from approximately 20 after infection to a few dozen after vaccination was observed, but the change was not found to be significant. Nearly all vaccine-specific clones in convalescent patients (304 of 307) were mono-reactive for SARS-CoV-2 spike rather than cross-reactive with common cold coronaviruses.

The library was made by PCR. DNA from cultured CD4+ T cells was subjected to TCR sequencing with the Oncomine TCR Beta short-read assay at the Johns Hopkins FTIC core. The QIAamp micro DNA kit was used to extract genomic DNA from the cultured CD4+ T cells. The Oncomine TCR Beta libraries from cultured CD4+ T cells were pooled using unique dual indexes and then sequenced on an Illumina iSeq 100. In the paper's pipeline: Non-productive sequences were filtered out, and CDR3s that did not start with C, did not end with F or W, or were shorter than 7 amino acids were discarded. The MANAFEST web application identified antigen-specific clonotypes by comparing peptide-stimulated wells against reference wells and other culture wells. Positive clones required FDR below 0.05, an odds ratio above 5, and productive frequency above 0.1% in at least two of three replicate wells. Cross-reactive clonotypes were defined as significantly expanded in both SARS-CoV-2 spike wells and at least one common cold coronavirus spike condition. Using R version 3.6.1, CDR3 homology was evaluated through Levenshtein distances (stringdist) along with unrooted phylogenetic trees (ape). The public reads were reprocessed in TCRdb via fastp at Q25 and MiXCR, keeping in-frame beta chains. Every CDR3 protein is listed once, alongside the most common genes and DNA of its rows. The V and J calls come from TCRdb's annotation, not from the publication. Here the sample has about 7,800 distinct CDR3 sequences; about three fifths occur a single time. The top ten constitute about 12% of the sample.

Measured from the cysteine to the phenylalanine, the CDR3 is 12 residues long. Only the CDR3 DNA stays, 36 bases, in frame from base 1. According to the germline V gene, CDR1 reads SNHLY and CDR2 reads FYNNEI. V lost 8 bases and J lost 4 bases; the stretch between them is 11 bases long. The sequence came from a human donor in good health. The V gene is TRBV2 and the J gene is TRBJ2-5, with the identity of the D gene unclear. The sample was CD4+ T cells from blood, cultured in vitro. The CDR3 corresponds to CASSQHRETQYF. The sequenced DNA: TGTGCCAGCTCACAACACCGAGAGACCCAGTACTTC. Outside the CDR3, residues come from the reference TRBV2 and TRBJ2-5 proteins, so the full variable domain is: EPEVTQTPSHQVTQMGQEVILRCVPISNHLYFYWYRQILGQKVEFLVSFYNNEISEKSEIFDDQFSVERPDGSNFTLKIRSTKLEDSAMYFCASSQHRETQYFGPGTRLLVL.